A single sample is the source of the 23 T cell receptor beta chains below, sequenced in a study of shared clonotypes between healthy human individuals. Here immunoSEQ multiplex PCR was the method, and the copy in TCRdb shows in-frame clones only, minus some. The sample has approximately 2.1 million clones; more than 85% are singletons. The sequenced sample was naive CD4+ T cells from PBMCs. The sample's subset: CD45RA+ positively selected. Every receptor here comes from a young man in good health. Some clones in this sample may be carry-over from other donors' samples.

This chain connects TRBV5-1 to TRBJ2-3; D not resolved. V was trimmed by 5 bases and J by 1 base, leaving 5 bases between them. This CDR3 has 12 amino acids. Germline values: CDR1 SGHRS, CDR2 YFSETQ. CDR3: CASSAGTDTQYF. Written as DNA, the CDR3 is TGCGCCAGCAGTGCAGGCACAGATACGCAGTATTTT.

Notes on this clone: The same CDR3 can be traced to other DNA sequences in this sample. The chain recombines TRBV18 with TRBJ2-3; D not certain. Trimming stripped 1 base from V and 3 bases from J, with 2 bases between. Germline V gives CDR1 KGHSH, CDR2 LQKENI. The CDR3 is 12 amino acids. The CDR3 sequence is CASSPQTDTQYF. The CDR3 DNA sequence: TGTGCCAGCTCACCACAAACAGATACGCAGTATTTT.

This chain uses TRBV7-8 with TRBJ2-1; D is unresolved. In germline, CDR1 is SGHVS, CDR2 FQNEAQ. The CDR3 sequence is 13 residues long. V was shortened by 4 bases and J by 4 bases, with 8 bases between the two germline ends. This CDR3 reads CASSSPQYNEQFF. CDR3 coding DNA: TGTGCCAGCAGCTCACCCCAGTACAATGAGCAGTTCTTC.

V usage is TRBV10-2 and J usage is TRBJ2-7; weak D call: TRBD1 (8 bases). This CDR3 region has 16 residues. V lost 2 bases, J lost 5 bases, and 19 bases lay in between. Germline CDR1 is WSHSY and CDR2 is SAAADI. The CDR3 reads CASSEVTGGGPHEQYF. For the CDR3, the DNA is TGCGCCAGCAGTGAGGTAACAGGGGGAGGGCCCCACGAGCAGTACTTC.

The count of this clone is one. The V call is TRBV16, the J call TRBJ2-6; maybe TRBD1 (6 bases). Germline CDR1 is KGHSY and CDR2 is FQNENV. V lost 6 bases and J 4 bases, leaving 13 bases between the germline ends. This CDR3 spans 15 amino acids. CDR3 DNA: TGTGCCAGCAGTGTACAGGGAAGCGGGGCCAACGTCCTGACTTTC. This sequence encodes CASSVQGSGANVLTF.

The CDR3 loop reads CASSLLGGGRKAFF. CDR3 in DNA: TGTGCCAGCAGTTTATTAGGGGGCGGCAGGAAAGCTTTCTTT. The rearrangement joins TRBV28 to TRBJ1-1; TRBD1 aligns across 7 bases. This CDR3 has 14 residues. The junction had 8 bases not matched to a gene; V was cut back by 1 base and J by 9 bases. Germline-derived CDR1 and CDR2 are MDHEN and SYDVKM.

V is TRBV10-1 and J is TRBJ2-7, with 11 bases lining up with TRBD1. CDR3 length equals 15 residues. The germline gives CDR1 WNHNN, CDR2 SYGVQD (reference sequence). Germline trimming cut 5 bases from V and 3 bases from J; bases unmatched to any gene: 6. The DNA of the CDR3 is TGCGCCAGCAGTTCGGACAGGGGGCCAAACTACGAGCAGTACTTC. Encoded protein: CASSSDRGPNYEQYF.

A remark on this clone: The same CDR3 can be traced to other DNA sequences in this sample. The CDR3 sequence: CASSPGSYEQYF. The DNA of the CDR3 is TGTGCCAGCAGCCCTGGATCCTACGAGCAGTACTTC. The rearrangement joins TRBV27 to TRBJ2-7; D remains unclear. Germline V gives CDR1 MNHEY, CDR2 SMNVEV (reference sequence). Trimming took 6 bases from V and 1 from J, leaving 7 bases between them. This CDR3 region has 12 residues.

The DNA of the CDR3 is TGTGCCAGCAGCAAGCTGGTCGGATTACAAGAGACCCAGTACTTC. Amino acid sequence: CASSKLVGLQETQYF. The chain recombines TRBV7-9 with TRBJ2-5; D gene ambiguous. The CDR3 has 15 residues. The germline V gene encodes CDR1 SEHNR and CDR2 FQNEAQ (reference sequence). V lost 5 bases and J 2 bases, leaving 15 bases between the germline ends.

The gene calls are TRBV5-1 and TRBJ2-3, with D unclear. Trimming cost V 4 bases and J 0 bases, with 15 bases left between them. Germline V gene sequence: CDR1 SGHRS, CDR2 YFSETQ. The CDR3 loop spans 16 amino acids. CDR3: CASSPPWAASTDTQYF. Written as DNA, the CDR3 is TGCGCCAGCAGCCCCCCTTGGGCGGCTAGCACAGATACGCAGTATTTT.

This chain connects TRBV18 to TRBJ2-1, with D uncertain. The CDR3 totals 15 residues. Germline CDR1 is KGHSH and CDR2 is LQKENI. Trimming removed 2 bases from V and 0 bases from J, with 8 bases in between. The CDR3 DNA reads TGTGCCAGCTCACCAGCGGCCAGCTCCTACAATGAGCAGTTCTTC. Amino acid sequence: CASSPAASSYNEQFF.

This clone has only one observation. The chain combines TRBV2 with TRBJ1-5; 8 bases fit TRBD1. Per germline, CDR1 SNHLY and CDR2 FYNNEI. The CDR3 runs to 14 residues. V gave up 4 bases and J gave up 7 bases; unmatched junction bases: 6. The CDR3 DNA sequence: TGTGCCAGCAGTGTTACAGGGGGGCAGCAGCCCCAGCATTTT. It encodes CASSVTGGQQPQHF.

The table lists this clone with a count of one. The gene calls are TRBV11-2 and TRBJ2-3, with D maybe TRBD2 (6 bases). The CDR3 totals 14 residues. The V gene lost 8 bases and the J gene lost 2 bases, with 14 bases spanning the gap. Germline V gene sequence: CDR1 SGHAT, CDR2 FQNNGV. The CDR3 here is CASQGLLDTDTQYF. CDR3 bases: TGTGCCAGCCAGGGACTCCTCGACACAGATACGCAGTATTTT.

The chain recombines TRBV5-1 with TRBJ2-3, with 10 bases lining up with TRBD2. The ends lost 1 base at V and 4 bases at J; junction bases unmatched: 3. Germline V CDR1 and CDR2: SGHRS, YFSETQ. The CDR3 length is 15 residues. CDR3 nucleotides: TGCGCCAGCAGCTTGCTAGCGGGAGATGCAGATACGCAGTATTTT. This encodes CASSLLAGDADTQYF.

Notes on this clone: Other DNA sequences in this specimen translate into the identical CDR3. CDR3 sequence reads: CASSPGDNYGYTF. CDR3 bases: TGTGCCAGCTCACCAGGGGATAACTATGGCTACACCTTC. The chain couples TRBV18 to TRBJ1-2; unclear D gene. Germline lookup yields CDR1 KGHSH and CDR2 LQKENI. Trimming removed 2 bases at V and 1 base at J, with 5 bases between. This CDR3 has 13 amino acids.

The chain carries TRBV5-1 and TRBJ2-5; D possibly uses TRBD1 or TRBD2 (5 bases each). The CDR3 contains 14 residues. V was clipped by 4 bases and J by 6 bases, with 16 bases between them. Germline CDR1 reads SGHRS; CDR2 reads YFSETQ. In DNA form, the CDR3 reads TGCGCCAGCAGCAAGAGAGGGGAGAGGCAGACCCAGTACTTC. Encoded protein: CASSKRGERQTQYF.

The chain combines TRBV5-1 with TRBJ2-1; 11 nucleotides agree with TRBD2. Unmatched junction bases numbered 9, after V lost 3 bases and J lost 4 bases. The germline CDR1 and CDR2 sequences are SGHRS and YFSETQ. This CDR3 is 17 amino acids long. CDR3 residues: CASSSTSGGGGYNEQFF. DNA for the CDR3: TGCGCCAGCAGCTCAACTAGCGGGGGAGGCGGTTACAATGAGCAGTTCTTC.

This clone occurred once. The chain joins TRBV13 to TRBJ2-7; no definite D call. The germline V gene encodes CDR1 PRHDT and CDR2 FYEKMQ (reference sequence). This CDR3 is 14 amino acids long. Trimming took off 7 bases at V and 3 bases at J, with 16 bases between the two ends. This CDR3 reads CASTFHRGGYEQYF. As DNA, the CDR3 is TGTGCCAGCACCTTCCATCGCGGCGGCTACGAGCAGTACTTC.

This chain links TRBV6-1 with TRBJ1-5; D is uncertain. V lost 3 bases, J lost 9 bases, and 9 bases lay in between. The germline V gene encodes CDR1 MNHNS and CDR2 SASEGT. The CDR3 is 12 amino acids. CDR3 DNA: TGTGCCAGCAGTGAGGGAGCCCGGCCCCAGCATTTT. Protein: CASSEGARPQHF.

A note on this clone: Within the sample, other DNA sequences also encode this same CDR3. The chain carries TRBV2 and TRBJ1-1; 8 nucleotides match TRBD1. The CDR3 consists of 13 residues. Unmatched junction bases numbered 2, after V lost 4 bases and J lost 4 bases. Germline CDR1 and CDR2: SNHLY and FYNNEI. For the CDR3, the DNA is TGTGCCAGCAGTGGAGACAGGGGCACTGAAGCTTTCTTT. Its translation: CASSGDRGTEAFF.

The chain is built from TRBV10-2 and TRBJ1-1; 9 bases map to TRBD1. The V segment lost 6 bases and the J segment 4 bases; nucleotides outside the gene matches: 6. There are 14 residues in the CDR3. Germline CDR1 reads WSHSY; CDR2 reads SAAADI. The DNA for the CDR3 is TGCGCCAGCAGCCGGACAGGGGACCTCACTGAAGCTTTCTTT. Translation: CASSRTGDLTEAFF.

This chain uses TRBV7-3 with TRBJ2-2; TRBD2 matches 7 bases. The CDR3 consists of 17 residues. Germline lookup yields CDR1 SGHTA and CDR2 FQGTGA. After removal of 5 bases from V and 4 bases from J, the junction contained 13 bases not matched to a gene. CDR3 amino acids: CASSLHGGGPGTGELFF. The CDR3 bases are TGTGCCAGCAGCCTCCACGGGGGAGGGCCGGGCACCGGGGAGCTGTTTTTT.

CDR3 in DNA: TGTGCCAGCAGCGAGTTATCCAGGACAAATTCACCCCTCCACTTT. As protein: CASSELSRTNSPLHF. The chain joins TRBV2 to TRBJ1-6, with D possibly TRBD1 on 5 matching bases. CDR1 and CDR2 from the germline V gene are SNHLY and FYNNEI. Trimming removed 6 bases from V and 7 bases from J, with 16 bases in between. The CDR3 sequence is 15 residues long.